These T cell receptor beta chains were read from a single sample in a study of cytomegalovirus exposure and HLA in healthy donors. TCRdb keeps only in-frame clones here, not all; method: immunoSEQ multiplex PCR. This sample has approximately 96,000 clones, with around two thirds found just once. Sequencing was carried out using PBMCs. Receptors were obtained from a male donor in good health and CMV-seronegative. Both conserved end residues are part of each CDR3. The D gene is left open where the match is weak. Size is omitted from some rows. Given values are once, few, many or a class for expanded clones.

V	D	size	J	DNA	CDR3
TRBV4-2	TRBD1	.	TRBJ2-7	TGTGCCAGCAGCCCTCATGGCGGACAGGGGCCATACTACGAGCAGTACTTC	CASSPHGGQGPYYEQYF
TRBV2	TRBD1	few	TRBJ2-7	TGTGCCAGCAGTGGACAGGGTGCTTACGAGCAGTACTTC	CASSGQGAYEQYF
TRBV27	.	.	TRBJ2-7	TGTGCCAGCAGTTTCGGCAGAGGCTACGAGCAGTACTTC	CASSFGRGYEQYF
TRBV15	.	few	TRBJ2-1	TGTGCCACCAGCAGAGATAGTATCGCCAATGAGCAGTTCTTC	CATSRDSIANEQFF
TRBV19	.	.	TRBJ1-2	TGTGCCAGTAGTCCCGGGACAAACTATGGCTACACCTTC	CASSPGTNYGYTF
TRBV29-1	.	once	TRBJ2-7	TGCAGTAGGAGGACTGCCAGCCGGGAAATCTACGAGCAGTACTTC	CSRRTASREIYEQYF
TRBV27	TRBD1	few	TRBJ2-7	TGTGCCAGCAGTCCACGACAGGGATCCGAGCAGTACTTC	CASSPRQGSEQYF
TRBV18	.	.	TRBJ2-3	TGTGCCACCCGGAGGGCAGCTAGCACAGATACGCAGTATTTT	CATRRAASTDTQYF
TRBV7-8	TRBD1	once	TRBJ1-4	TGTGCCAGCAGCTCGGACAGGGGTGGTGAAAAACTGTTTTTT	CASSSDRGGEKLFF
TRBV30	.	.	TRBJ2-5	TGTGCCTGGAGTGTAATAGGTTCGGGGGAGACCCAGTACTTC	CAWSVIGSGETQYF
TRBV6-6	TRBD1	few	TRBJ2-7	TGTGCCAGCAGTTATGGAGGACAGGGCTCCTACGAGCAGTACTTC	CASSYGGQGSYEQYF
TRBV29-1	.	.	TRBJ1-2	TGCAGCGTGGACACAGGGTATGGCTACACCTTC	CSVDTGYGYTF
TRBV4-1	TRBD2	.	TRBJ2-3	TGCGCCAGCAGCCAGCCCAAGGGACTAGCGGGAGAGGATGATACGCAGTATTTT	CASSQPKGLAGEDDTQYF
TRBV6-1	TRBD2	.	TRBJ2-1	TGTGCCAGCAGTGAAGAGCCTAGCGGGAGGAATGAGCAGTTCTTC	CASSEEPSGRNEQFF
TRBV11-2	TRBD2	few	TRBJ2-7	TGTGCCAGCAGATTCAGACTAGCGGGATCCTACGAGCAGTACTTC	CASRFRLAGSYEQYF
TRBV7-8	.	.	TRBJ2-2	TGTGCCAGCAGAAACAGGGTAGCCGGGGAGCTGTTTTTT	CASRNRVAGELFF
TRBV9	TRBD2	.	TRBJ2-7	TGTGCCAGCAGCCCTAGCGGGAGCCCGATAAACTACGAGCAGTACTTC	CASSPSGSPINYEQYF
TRBV14	.	.	TRBJ2-1	TGTGCCAGCAGCCAACACTCTGGACGGGGTTACAATGAGCAGTTCTTC	CASSQHSGRGYNEQFF
TRBV18	TRBD1	.	TRBJ1-2	TGTGCCAGCTCACCACCGCATCTTTCAGGGGGGAACTATGGCTACACCTTC	CASSPPHLSGGNYGYTF
TRBV6-6	TRBD1	.	TRBJ1-1	TGTGCCAGCACCGACGACAGGGGGATTTTAGGAGCTTTCTTT	CASTDDRGILGAFF
TRBV28	TRBD2	.	TRBJ2-3	TGTGCCAGCAGTCCGGCCTGGACACGGCCTGATAGCGGGAGCGGTACAGATACGCAGTATTTT	CASSPAWTRPDSGSGTDTQYF
TRBV2	TRBD1	.	TRBJ2-4	TGTGCCAGCAGCCCTCGGGACAGTCTAGCCAAAAACATTCAGTACTTC	CASSPRDSLAKNIQYF
TRBV6-5	TRBD1	.	TRBJ1-1	TGTGCCAGCAGTTACGGGACAGAGAACACTGAAGCTTTCTTT	CASSYGTENTEAFF
TRBV10-3	.	.	TRBJ2-5	TGTGCCACCGGGGACTTCAGGGAGACCCAGTACTTC	CATGDFRETQYF
TRBV7-8	TRBD2	.	TRBJ2-3	TGTGCCAGCAGCCTTAGACTAGCGGGAGGGGTAGATACGCAGTATTTT	CASSLRLAGGVDTQYF
TRBV5-1	.	.	TRBJ2-5	TGCGCCAGCAGCTTGTCAGCGTTCGGGGAGACCCAGTACTTC	CASSLSAFGETQYF
TRBV6-1	TRBD1	.	TRBJ1-5	TGTGCCAGCAGCCCTACACAGGGGGAGCAGCCCCAGCATTTT	CASSPTQGEQPQHF
TRBV4-2	TRBD2	few	TRBJ2-1	TGTGCCAGCAGCCTTAGTCGGACTAGGAGTGGCAATGAGCAGTTCTTC	CASSLSRTRSGNEQFF
TRBV7-9	TRBD1	once	TRBJ2-5	TGTGCCAGCAGCTTATTGACAGGGGAAGAGACCCAGTACTTC	CASSLLTGEETQYF
TRBV28	.	.	TRBJ2-1	TGTGCCAGCGACAGAGGAGCCTACAATGAGCAGTTCTTC	CASDRGAYNEQFF
TRBV7-2	TRBD2	.	TRBJ2-3	TGTGCCAGCAGCTTAGTAGGGGCTAGCGGGAGGGCGTCAGATACGCAGTATTTT	CASSLVGASGRASDTQYF
TRBV18	.	.	TRBJ2-3	TGTGCCAGCTCACCACTACCGTATAGCGGTAGCACAGATACGCAGTATTTT	CASSPLPYSGSTDTQYF
TRBV11-2	.	once	TRBJ1-1	TGTGCCAGCAGCTTGGACAGCGTTAACACTGAAGCTTTCTTT	CASSLDSVNTEAFF
TRBV5-1	.	.	TRBJ1-2	TGCGCCAGCAGCTTTGACACAGTAGGCTACACCTTC	CASSFDTVGYTF
TRBV5-1	TRBD1	.	TRBJ1-3	TGCGCCAGCAGCTACAACAGGGGCCCAACTTCTGGAAACACCATATATTTT	CASSYNRGPTSGNTIYF
TRBV28	.	.	TRBJ1-1	TGTGCCAGCAGTACGACAGCCCTGAACACTGAAGCTTTCTTT	CASSTTALNTEAFF
TRBV4-2	.	.	TRBJ1-1	TGTGCCAGCAGCGACCTAACAGGCAAAGGAGCTTTCTTT	CASSDLTGKGAFF